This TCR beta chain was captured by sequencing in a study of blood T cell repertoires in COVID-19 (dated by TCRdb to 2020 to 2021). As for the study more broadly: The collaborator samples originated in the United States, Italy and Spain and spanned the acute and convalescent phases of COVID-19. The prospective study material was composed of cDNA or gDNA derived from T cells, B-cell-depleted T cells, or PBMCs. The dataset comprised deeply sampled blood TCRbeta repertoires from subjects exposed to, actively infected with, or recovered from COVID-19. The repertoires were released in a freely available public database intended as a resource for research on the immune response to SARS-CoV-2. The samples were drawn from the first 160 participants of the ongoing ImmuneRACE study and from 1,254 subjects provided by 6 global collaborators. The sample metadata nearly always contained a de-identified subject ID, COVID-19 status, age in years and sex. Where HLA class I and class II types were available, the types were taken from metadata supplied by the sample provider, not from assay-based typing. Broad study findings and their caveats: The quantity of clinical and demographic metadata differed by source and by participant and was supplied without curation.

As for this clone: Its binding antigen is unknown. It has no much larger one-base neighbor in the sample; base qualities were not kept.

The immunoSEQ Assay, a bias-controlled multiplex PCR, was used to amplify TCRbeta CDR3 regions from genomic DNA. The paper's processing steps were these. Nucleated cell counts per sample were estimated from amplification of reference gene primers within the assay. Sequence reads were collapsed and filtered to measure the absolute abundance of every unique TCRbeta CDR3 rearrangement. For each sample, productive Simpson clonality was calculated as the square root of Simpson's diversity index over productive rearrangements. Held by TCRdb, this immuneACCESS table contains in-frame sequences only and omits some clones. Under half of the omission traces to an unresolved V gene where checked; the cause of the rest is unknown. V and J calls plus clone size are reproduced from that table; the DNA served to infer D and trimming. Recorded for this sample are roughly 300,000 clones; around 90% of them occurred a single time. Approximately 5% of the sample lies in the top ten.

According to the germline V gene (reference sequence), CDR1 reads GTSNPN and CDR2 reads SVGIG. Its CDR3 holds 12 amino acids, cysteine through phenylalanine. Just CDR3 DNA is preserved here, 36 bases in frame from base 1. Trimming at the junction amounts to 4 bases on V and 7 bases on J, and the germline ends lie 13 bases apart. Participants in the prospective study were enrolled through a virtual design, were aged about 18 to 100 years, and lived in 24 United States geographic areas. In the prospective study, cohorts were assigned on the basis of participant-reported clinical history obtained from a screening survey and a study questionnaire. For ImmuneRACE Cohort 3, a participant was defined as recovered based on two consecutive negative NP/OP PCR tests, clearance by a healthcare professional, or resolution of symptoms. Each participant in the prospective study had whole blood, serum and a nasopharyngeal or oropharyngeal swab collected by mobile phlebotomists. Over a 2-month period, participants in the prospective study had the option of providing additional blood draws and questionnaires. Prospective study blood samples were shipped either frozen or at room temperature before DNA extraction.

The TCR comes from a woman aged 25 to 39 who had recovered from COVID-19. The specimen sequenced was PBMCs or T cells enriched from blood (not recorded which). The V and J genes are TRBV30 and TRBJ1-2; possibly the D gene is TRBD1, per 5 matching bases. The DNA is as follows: TGTGCCTGGAACCTAGACAGTCTTGGCTACACCTTC. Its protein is CAWNLDSLGYTF.